Below, 17 T cell receptor beta chains from the same sample are listed, as sequenced in a study of blood T cell repertoires in COVID-19. Sequenced by immunoSEQ multiplex PCR; TCRdb stores in-frame clones only, minus some. The sample holds about 84,000 clones, 80% to 90% seen once. What was sequenced was peripheral blood. All receptors come from a man aged 80 or over with active or convalescent COVID-19.

The V and J genes are TRBV5-1 and TRBJ1-4; D gene unclear. The CDR3 extends over 14 amino acids. CDR1 and CDR2 from the germline V gene are SGHRS and YFSETQ. V lost 2 bases and J 0 bases, leaving 5 bases between the germline ends. The CDR3 DNA reads as TGCGCCAGCAGCTTAACTGCAACTAATGAAAAACTGTTTTTT. It is translated as CASSLTATNEKLFF.

This clone turned up a few times. The chain carries TRBV5-1 and TRBJ2-7; TRBD1 matches 7 bases. The CDR3 runs 13 residues. J gave up 4 bases and V 4 bases, and 5 bases lay outside the gene matches. The V gene's germline CDR1 is SGHRS and CDR2 YFSETQ. The CDR3 loop reads CASSVDRKYEQYF. The CDR3 region has the DNA TGCGCCAGCAGCGTGGACAGGAAATACGAGCAGTACTTC.

For this clone: Other DNA sequences in the same sample also yield this CDR3. The chain joins TRBV18 to TRBJ2-2; 7 bases line up with TRBD2. Germline V gives CDR1 KGHSH, CDR2 LQKENI. The J segment lost 2 bases and the V segment lost 6 bases, leaving 6 bases of the junction unmatched. The CDR3 covers 15 residues. This CDR3 is CASSGLAENTGELFF. For the CDR3, the DNA is TGTGCCAGCTCGGGGCTAGCGGAAAACACCGGGGAGCTGTTTTTT.

This chain joins TRBV14 and TRBJ2-1, with TRBD2 matching over 11 bases. Losses at the gene ends were 3 bases for V and 7 bases for J; bases not matched to a gene: 8. From germline, CDR1 is SGHDN and CDR2 FVKESK. The CDR3 contains 16 residues. Here the CDR3 reads CASSHPGASGRNEQFF. Here the CDR3 DNA reads TGTGCCAGCAGCCACCCGGGGGCTAGCGGGAGGAATGAGCAGTTCTTC.

The chain recombines TRBV27 with TRBJ2-3, with D possibly matching TRBD2 (6 bases). The CDR3 length is 13 residues. Trimming stripped 1 base from V and 14 bases from J, with 16 bases between. The germline V gene encodes CDR1 MNHEY and CDR2 SMNVEV (reference sequence). The CDR3 loop reads CASSLLSLGLWYF. The CDR3, as DNA: TGTGCCAGCAGTTTATTGTCCCTCGGACTATGGTATTTT.

This chain joins TRBV4-1 and TRBJ2-7; 12 bases are shared with TRBD2. The V segment lost 1 base and the J segment 1 base; nucleotides outside the gene matches: 5. This CDR3 spans 17 amino acids. Germline-derived CDR1 and CDR2 are MGHRA and YSYEKL. DNA for the CDR3: TGCGCCAGCAGCCAAGCCCCACTAGCGGGAGGTTCCTACGAGCAGTACTTC. Translation gives CASSQAPLAGGSYEQYF.

This rearrangement joins TRBV5-4 to TRBJ2-3; TRBD2 matches at 12 bases. This CDR3 region has 19 residues. Trimming cost V 3 bases and J 0 bases; bases outside gene matches: 11. Germline CDR1 and CDR2: SGHNT and YYREEE (reference sequence). CDR3 DNA sequence: TGTGCCAGCAGCTGGAGGACTAGCGGGACCCCACTCAGCACAGATACGCAGTATTTT. The encoded protein is CASSWRTSGTPLSTDTQYF.

This chain links TRBV7-9 with TRBJ2-1; D is uncertain. The ends were cut back, 8 bases at V and 7 bases at J, with 18 bases in the middle. Germline V gene sequence: CDR1 SEHNR, CDR2 FQNEAQ (reference sequence). This CDR3 region has 14 residues. This CDR3 reads CASRGFMSWNEQFF. The CDR3 DNA follows: TGTGCCAGCCGCGGATTTATGTCTTGGAATGAGCAGTTCTTC.

The CDR3 here is CSASEGAAETQYF. The CDR3 nucleotides read TGCAGTGCTAGTGAGGGGGCCGCAGAGACCCAGTACTTC. This chain uses TRBV20-1 with TRBJ2-5; the match to TRBD1 covers 7 bases. V dropped 3 bases and J dropped 4; count of bases not matched to a gene: 5. The germline V gene has CDR1 DFQATT and CDR2 SNEGSKA (reference sequence). CDR3 length equals 13 residues.

This clone was observed a few times. This chain joins TRBV4-1 and TRBJ2-7, with TRBD2 matching 9 bases. Germline values: CDR1 MGHRA, CDR2 YSYEKL. J was trimmed by 3 bases and V by 1 base; bases with no gene match: 4. This CDR3 has 15 residues. CDR3 amino acids: CASSQGLAGYYEQYF. CDR3 bases: TGCGCCAGCAGCCAAGGGCTAGCGGGGTACTACGAGCAGTACTTC.

J is TRBJ1-1 and V is TRBV2; unclear D gene. Germline V gene lookup returns CDR1 SNHLY and CDR2 FYNNEI. Trimming pared 6 bases from V and 5 bases from J, leaving 10 bases between. The CDR3 is 12 amino acids. This CDR3 reads CASRGSMTEAFF. CDR3 DNA sequence: TGTGCCAGCAGAGGGAGTATGACTGAAGCTTTCTTT.

This chain joins TRBV29-1 and TRBJ2-1; 9 bases map to TRBD2. The germline V gene has CDR1 SQVTM and CDR2 ANQGSEA. V dropped 4 bases and J dropped 5; count of bases not matched to a gene: 9. This CDR3 has 15 residues. The CDR3: CSVVGLAKTDNEQFF. For the CDR3, the DNA is TGCAGCGTTGTGGGACTAGCCAAAACTGACAATGAGCAGTTCTTC.

The rearrangement links TRBV4-1 to TRBJ2-7; maybe TRBD2 (6 bases). The germline V gene encodes CDR1 MGHRA and CDR2 YSYEKL. The CDR3 runs 16 residues. V dropped 5 bases and J dropped 4 bases, with 21 bases sitting between them. The CDR3 region has the DNA TGCGCCAGCAGCTCCAAAGACGGCGCGGGGATTTACGAGCAGTACTTC. This translates into CASSSKDGAGIYEQYF.

The J gene is TRBJ2-7, the V gene TRBV2, with D perhaps matching TRBD2 (5 bases). V lost 7 bases and J 5 bases, leaving 6 bases between the germline ends. The CDR3 contains 10 residues. Germline CDR1 and CDR2: SNHLY and FYNNEI. The CDR3 region has the DNA TGTGCCAGCACCGGGAACGAGCAGTACTTC. Translating it yields CASTGNEQYF.

The rearrangement uses TRBV18 and TRBJ1-5; possibly TRBD1 for D (6 bases). CDR1 and CDR2 from the germline V gene are KGHSH and LQKENI. The CDR3 is made up of 13 amino acids. Trimming removed 5 bases at V and 4 bases at J, with 9 bases between. CDR3 residues: CASSSDRNQPQHF. The CDR3 coding sequence is TGTGCCAGCTCATCCGACAGGAATCAGCCCCAGCATTTT.

The gene calls are TRBV15 and TRBJ1-2; D possibly corresponds to TRBD1 (6 bases). Per germline, CDR1 LNHNV and CDR2 YYDKDF (reference sequence). The CDR3 length is 13 residues. Trimming removed 5 bases from V and 4 bases from J, with 11 bases in between. Here the CDR3 reads CATSGGISYGYTF. The CDR3 region has the DNA TGTGCCACCAGCGGGGGCATTAGCTATGGCTACACCTTC.

The V gene is TRBV4-2, the J gene TRBJ1-2; D remains ambiguous. The CDR3 runs 14 residues. Per the germline V gene, CDR1 is LGHNA and CDR2 is YNFKEQ. V gave up 0 bases and J gave up 6 bases, with 11 bases separating them. CDR3 nucleotides: TGTGCCAGCAGCCAAGATCTTCCGGGAAATGGCTACACCTTC. This encodes CASSQDLPGNGYTF.